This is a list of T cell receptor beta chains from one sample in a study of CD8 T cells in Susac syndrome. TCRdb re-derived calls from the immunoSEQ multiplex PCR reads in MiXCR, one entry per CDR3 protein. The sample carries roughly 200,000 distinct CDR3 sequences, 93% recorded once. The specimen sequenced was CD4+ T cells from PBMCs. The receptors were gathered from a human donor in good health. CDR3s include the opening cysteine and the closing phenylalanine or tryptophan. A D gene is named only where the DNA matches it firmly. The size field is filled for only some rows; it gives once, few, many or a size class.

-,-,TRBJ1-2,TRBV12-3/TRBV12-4,TGTGCCAGCAGCCCCCCGGGGGCAGGCGGCTACACCTTC,CASSPPGAGGYTF
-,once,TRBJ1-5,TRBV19,TGTGCCAGCGCTGGGGAGGGAACTCAGCCCCAGCATTTT,CASAGEGTQPQHF
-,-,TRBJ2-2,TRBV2,TGTGCCAGCAGGGGCCTTACTAGCAACACCGGGGAGCTGTTTTTT,CASRGLTSNTGELFF
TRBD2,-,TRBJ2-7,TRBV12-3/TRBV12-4,TGTGCCAGCAGGTCTGGGGGGGGAGGCCACGAGCAGTACTTC,CASRSGGGGHEQYF
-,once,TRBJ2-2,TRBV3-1,TGTGCCAGCAGCCAACGGGGGGCCCACACCGGGGAGCTGTTTTTT,CASSQRGAHTGELFF
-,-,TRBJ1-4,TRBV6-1,TGTGCCTCAAAAAAGAGTTCTACTAATGAAAAACTGTTTTTT,CASKKSSTNEKLFF
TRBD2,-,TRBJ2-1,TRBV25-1,TGTGCCAGCAGCTACCATAGGGATAGCGGGGGGGCGGGCAATGAGCAGTTCTTC,CASSYHRDSGGAGNEQFF
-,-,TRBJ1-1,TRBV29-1,TGCAGCGCCTCGGCCCCACGGGGGATGATGAACACTGAAGCTTTCTTT,CSASAPRGMMNTEAFF
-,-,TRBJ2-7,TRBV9,TGTGCCAGCAGCTCAGGGCCTCTCTACGAGCAGTACTTC,CASSSGPLYEQYF
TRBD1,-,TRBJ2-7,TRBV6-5,TGTGCCAGCAGAAACAGGGGGAGTAAGAACGAGCAGTACTTC,CASRNRGSKNEQYF
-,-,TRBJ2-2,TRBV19,TGTGCCAGTACCTCAGATGGGGGCTTCACCGGGGAGCTGTTTTTT,CASTSDGGFTGELFF
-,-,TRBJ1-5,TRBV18,TGTGCCAGCTCACCACCGGGGGGTCTCAATCAGCCCCAGCATTTT,CASSPPGGLNQPQHF
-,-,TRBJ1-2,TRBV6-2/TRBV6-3,TGTGCCAGCATCTTGGGACCGGCAAGAACCTTC,CASILGPARTF
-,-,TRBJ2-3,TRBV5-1,TGCGCCAGCAGCGCGACAGGGAGGGATACGCAGTATTTT,CASSATGRDTQYF
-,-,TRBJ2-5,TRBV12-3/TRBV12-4,TGTGCCAGCAGCCCCGGGTCGTGGTTCGTTAAGAAAGAGACCCAGTACTTC,CASSPGSWFVKKETQYF
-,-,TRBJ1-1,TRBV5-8,TGTGCCAGCAGCTCCCTGCGGACGATGAACACTGAAGCTTTCTTT,CASSSLRTMNTEAFF
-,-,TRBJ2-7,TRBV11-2,TGTGCCAGCAGCTTAGAGCGGGGCCCCCACGAGCAGTACTTC,CASSLERGPHEQYF
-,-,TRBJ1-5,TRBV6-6,TGTGCCAGCACCCAGGGGAAGGGAGGCAATCAGCCCCAGCATTTT,CASTQGKGGNQPQHF
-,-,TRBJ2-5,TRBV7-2,TGTGCCAGCAGCCTATTGGACTCATGGGGGGAGACCCAGTACTTC,CASSLLDSWGETQYF
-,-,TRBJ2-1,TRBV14,TGTGCCAGCAGCCAGCGGGGCCTAGCGACCTACAATGAGCAGTTCTTC,CASSQRGLATYNEQFF
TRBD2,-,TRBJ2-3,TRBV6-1,TGTGCCAGCAGGACGGGACTAGCGGGGGTTACCGCTAGCACAGATACGCAGTATTTT,CASRTGLAGVTASTDTQYF
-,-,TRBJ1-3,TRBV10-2,TGCGCCAGCAGTGAGTCGAGCATACCTATCTCTGGAAACACCATATATTTT,CASSESSIPISGNTIYF
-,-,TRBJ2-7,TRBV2,TGTGCCAGCAGTCTCCCCACCCTAGGGGGGTTAATCCACGAGCAGTACTTC,CASSLPTLGGLIHEQYF
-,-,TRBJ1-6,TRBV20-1,TGCAGTGCTAGAGACCAATATAATTCACCCCTCCACTTT,CSARDQYNSPLHF
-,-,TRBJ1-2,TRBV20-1,TGCAGTGCTAGGACCCCGGGGGGCGGTAACTATGGCTACACCTTC,CSARTPGGGNYGYTF
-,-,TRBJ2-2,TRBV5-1,TGCGCCAGCAGCTTGAATAGCGGAAACACCGGGGAGCTGTTTTTT,CASSLNSGNTGELFF
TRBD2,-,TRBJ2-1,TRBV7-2,TGTGCCAGCAGCGGATCTAGCGGGGGGGGCTCCTACAATGAGCAGTTCTTC,CASSGSSGGGSYNEQFF
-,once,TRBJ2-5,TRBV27,TGTGCCAGCAGTCCCCTGACATTTATAACCCAAGAGACCCAGTACTTC,CASSPLTFITQETQYF
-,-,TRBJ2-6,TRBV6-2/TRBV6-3,TGTGCCAGCAGTTACCCCAGTGGGGGACGGCGCTCTGGGGCCAACGTCCTGACTTTC,CASSYPSGGRRSGANVLTF
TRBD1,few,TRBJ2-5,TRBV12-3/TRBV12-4,TGTGCCAGCAGCCTACAGGGGCAAGAGACCCAGTACTTC,CASSLQGQETQYF
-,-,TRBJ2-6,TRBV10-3,TGTGCCATCAGGAACAGTGTAGCTGGGGCCAACGTCCTGACTTTC,CAIRNSVAGANVLTF
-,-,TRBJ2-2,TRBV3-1,TGTGCCAGCAGCCAAAGAGTGACAGTCACCGGGGAGCTGTTTTTT,CASSQRVTVTGELFF
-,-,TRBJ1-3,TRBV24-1,TGTGCCACCAGTGAAGGGCCTGGAAACACCATATATTTT,CATSEGPGNTIYF
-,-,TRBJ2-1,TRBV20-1,TGCAGTGCTAGCCGGGAGTTCGACAATGAGCAGTTCTTC,CSASREFDNEQFF
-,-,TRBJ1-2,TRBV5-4,TGTGCCAGCTCCCTCACCCTTGGGGGTTCTGACTATGGCTACACCTTC,CASSLTLGGSDYGYTF
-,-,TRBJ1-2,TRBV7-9,TGTGCCAGCAGCTATTCGACAGTCCCACTTGGCTACACCTTC,CASSYSTVPLGYTF
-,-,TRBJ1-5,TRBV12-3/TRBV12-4,TGTGCCAGCAGCTTAGGTAGCAATCAGCCCCAGCATTTT,CASSLGSNQPQHF
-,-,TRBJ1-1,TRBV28,TGTGCCAGCAGTTTTTACCGGTCCACTGAAGCTTTCTTT,CASSFYRSTEAFF
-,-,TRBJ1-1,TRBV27,TGTGCCAGCTCATCACGGGCCAAGGGAGGAGTGACTGAAGCTTTCTTT,CASSSRAKGGVTEAFF
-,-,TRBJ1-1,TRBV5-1,TGCGCCAGCAGCCCGGACGTTGTGGCCACTGAAGCTTTCTTT,CASSPDVVATEAFF
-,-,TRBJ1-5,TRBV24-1,TGTGCCACCAGTGGGGTAGGACAGAAACCCCAGCATTTT,CATSGVGQKPQHF
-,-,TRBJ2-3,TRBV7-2,TGTGCCAGCAGCCCGGCCGGGACGAGCCCCTCAGATACGCAGTATTTT,CASSPAGTSPSDTQYF
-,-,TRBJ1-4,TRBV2,TGTGCCAGCAGTGAGGGGAGTGCGTGGGAAAAACTGTTTTTT,CASSEGSAWEKLFF
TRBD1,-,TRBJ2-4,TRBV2,TGTGCCAGCATGGCGGACAGGGCGGTAAACATTCAGTACTTC,CASMADRAVNIQYF
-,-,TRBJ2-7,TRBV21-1,TGTGCCAGCAGCGTGGACGTCAGGGGGACCTACGAGCAGTACTTC,CASSVDVRGTYEQYF
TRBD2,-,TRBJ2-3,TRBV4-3,TGCGCCAGCAGCCGACAACCTAGCGGGTTTCTGGGAGATACGCAGTATTTT,CASSRQPSGFLGDTQYF
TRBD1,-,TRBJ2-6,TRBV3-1,TGTGCCAGCAGCCACTTAGGACAGGGCCCTCTTTCTGGGGCCAACGTCCTGACTTTC,CASSHLGQGPLSGANVLTF
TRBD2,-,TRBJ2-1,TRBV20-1,TGCAGTGCTAGACGGACTAGCGGGGGGGTGTCTTACAATGAGCAGTTCTTC,CSARRTSGGVSYNEQFF
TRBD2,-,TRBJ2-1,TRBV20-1,TGCAGTGCCCTAGGACTAGCGGGGGACAATGAGCAGTTCTTC,CSALGLAGDNEQFF
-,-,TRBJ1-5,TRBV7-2,TGTGCCAGCAGCTTACTACTCTACAATCAGCCCCAGCATTTT,CASSLLLYNQPQHF
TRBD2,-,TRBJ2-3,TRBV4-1,TGCGCCAGCAGATATCTAGCGGGGGGGCAAACAGATACGCAGTATTTT,CASRYLAGGQTDTQYF
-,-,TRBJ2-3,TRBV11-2,TGTGCCAGCAGCCCCCTGCGTAGGACAGATACGCAGTATTTT,CASSPLRRTDTQYF
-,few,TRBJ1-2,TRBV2,TGTGCCAGCAGTGATCGTGGTAACTATGGCTACACCTTC,CASSDRGNYGYTF
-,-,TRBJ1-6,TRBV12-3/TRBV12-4,TGTGCCAGCAGTTTCTGGGGCGGCTCCTATAATTCACCCCTCCACTTT,CASSFWGGSYNSPLHF
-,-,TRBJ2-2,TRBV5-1,TGCGCCAGCAGCCCCGGAATAGGCAGGGGGAACACCGGGGAGCTGTTTTTT,CASSPGIGRGNTGELFF
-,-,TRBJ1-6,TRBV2,TGTGCCAGCATGCGAGGATTCGAGTCACCCCTCCACTTT,CASMRGFESPLHF
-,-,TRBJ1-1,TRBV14,TGTGCCAGCAGCCAAGATCTTCCAGACAAAGCTTTCTTT,CASSQDLPDKAFF
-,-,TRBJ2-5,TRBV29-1,TGCAGCGTCCTTCTCCAAGAGACCCAGTACTTC,CSVLLQETQYF
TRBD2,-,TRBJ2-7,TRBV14,TGTGCCAGCAGCCAAGCGGGTCCGGGGGGATATCGGTACGAGCAGTACTTC,CASSQAGPGGYRYEQYF